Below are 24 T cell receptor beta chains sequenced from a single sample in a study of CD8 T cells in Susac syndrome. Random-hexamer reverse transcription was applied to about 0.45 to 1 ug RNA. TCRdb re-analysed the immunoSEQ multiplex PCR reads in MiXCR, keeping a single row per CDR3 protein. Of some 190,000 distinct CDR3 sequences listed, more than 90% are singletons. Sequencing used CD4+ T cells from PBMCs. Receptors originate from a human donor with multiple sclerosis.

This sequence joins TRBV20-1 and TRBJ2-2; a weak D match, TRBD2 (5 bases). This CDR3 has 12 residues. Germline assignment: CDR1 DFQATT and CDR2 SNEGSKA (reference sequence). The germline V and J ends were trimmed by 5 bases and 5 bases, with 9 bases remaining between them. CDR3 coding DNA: TGCAGTGCTGCGCGGAGGACCGGGGAGCTGTTTTTT. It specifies CSAARRTGELFF.

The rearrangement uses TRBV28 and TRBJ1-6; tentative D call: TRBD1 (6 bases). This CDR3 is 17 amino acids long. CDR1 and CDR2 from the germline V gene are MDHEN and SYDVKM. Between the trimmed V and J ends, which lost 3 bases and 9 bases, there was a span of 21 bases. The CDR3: CASSFGARGQAVSPLHF. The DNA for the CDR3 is TGTGCCAGCAGTTTTGGGGCCAGGGGCCAGGCTGTTTCACCCCTCCACTTT.

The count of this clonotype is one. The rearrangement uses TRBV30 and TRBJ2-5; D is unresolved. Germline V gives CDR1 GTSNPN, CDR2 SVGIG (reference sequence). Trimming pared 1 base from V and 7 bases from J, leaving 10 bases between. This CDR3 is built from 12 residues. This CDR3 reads CAWSDSPRTQYF. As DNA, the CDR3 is TGTGCCTGGAGTGACTCCCCGAGGACCCAGTACTTC.

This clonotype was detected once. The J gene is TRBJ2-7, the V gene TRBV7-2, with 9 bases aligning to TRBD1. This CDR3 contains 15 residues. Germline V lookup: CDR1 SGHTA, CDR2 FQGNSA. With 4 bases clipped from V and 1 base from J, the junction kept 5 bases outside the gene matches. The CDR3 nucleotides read TGTGCCAGCAGCTCAGGGGGGACAGGGTCCTACGAGCAGTACTTC. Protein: CASSSGGTGSYEQYF.

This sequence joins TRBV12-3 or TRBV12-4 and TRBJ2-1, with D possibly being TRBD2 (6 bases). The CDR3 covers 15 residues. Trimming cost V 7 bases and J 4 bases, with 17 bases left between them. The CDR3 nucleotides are TGTGCCAGCACCTTCGGAGAGGGAGGTTACAATGAGCAGTTCTTC. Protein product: CASTFGEGGYNEQFF.

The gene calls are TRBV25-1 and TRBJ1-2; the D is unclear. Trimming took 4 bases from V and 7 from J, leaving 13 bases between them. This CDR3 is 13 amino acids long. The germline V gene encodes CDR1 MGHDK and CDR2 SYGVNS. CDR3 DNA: TGTGCCAGCAGTGGCCTATATAAGTCTGGCTACACCTTC. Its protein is CASSGLYKSGYTF.

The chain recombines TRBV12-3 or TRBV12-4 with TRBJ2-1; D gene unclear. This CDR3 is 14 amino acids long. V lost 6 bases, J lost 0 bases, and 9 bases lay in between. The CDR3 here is CASSPMSSYNEQFF. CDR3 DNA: TGTGCCAGCAGCCCCATGAGCTCCTACAATGAGCAGTTCTTC.

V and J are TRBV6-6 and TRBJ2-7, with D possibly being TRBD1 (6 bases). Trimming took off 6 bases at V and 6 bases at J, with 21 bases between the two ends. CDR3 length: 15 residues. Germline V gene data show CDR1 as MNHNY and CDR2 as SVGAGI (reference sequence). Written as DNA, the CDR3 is TGTGCCAGCAGCAATGGGTGGGACATCGAGAGCGAGCAGTACTTC. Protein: CASSNGWDIESEQYF.

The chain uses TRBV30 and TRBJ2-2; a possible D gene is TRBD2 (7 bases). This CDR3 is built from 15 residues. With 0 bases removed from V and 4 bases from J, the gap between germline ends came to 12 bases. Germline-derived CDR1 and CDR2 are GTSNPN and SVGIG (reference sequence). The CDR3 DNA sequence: TGTGCCTGGAGTGTACCGGGGGGCGGCACCGGGGAGCTGTTTTTT. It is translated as CAWSVPGGGTGELFF. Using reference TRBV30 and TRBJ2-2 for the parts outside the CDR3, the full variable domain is SQTIHQWPATLVQPVGSPLSLECTVEGTSNPNLYWYRQAAGRGLQLLFYSVGIGQISSEVPQNLSASRPQDRQFILSSKKLLLSDSGFYLCAWSVPGGGTGELFFGEGSRLTVL.

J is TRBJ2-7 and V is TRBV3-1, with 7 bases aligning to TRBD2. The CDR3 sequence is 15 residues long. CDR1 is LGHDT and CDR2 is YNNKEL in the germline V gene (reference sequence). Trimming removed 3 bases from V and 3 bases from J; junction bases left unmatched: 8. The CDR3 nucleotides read TGTGCCAGCAGCCACTATCAGCGGGGAAGCTACGAGCAGTACTTC. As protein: CASSHYQRGSYEQYF.

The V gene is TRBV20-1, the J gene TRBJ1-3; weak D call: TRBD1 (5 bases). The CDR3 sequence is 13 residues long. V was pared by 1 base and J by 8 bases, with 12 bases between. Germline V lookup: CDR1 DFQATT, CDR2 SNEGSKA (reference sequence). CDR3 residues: CSARGTPGDTIYF. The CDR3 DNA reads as TGCAGTGCTAGAGGGACACCCGGGGACACCATATATTTT.

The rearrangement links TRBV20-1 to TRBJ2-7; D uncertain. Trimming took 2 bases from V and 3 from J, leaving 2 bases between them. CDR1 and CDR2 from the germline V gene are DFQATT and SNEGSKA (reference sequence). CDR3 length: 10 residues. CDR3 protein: CSARSYEQYF. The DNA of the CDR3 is TGCAGTGCTAGAAGCTACGAGCAGTACTTC.

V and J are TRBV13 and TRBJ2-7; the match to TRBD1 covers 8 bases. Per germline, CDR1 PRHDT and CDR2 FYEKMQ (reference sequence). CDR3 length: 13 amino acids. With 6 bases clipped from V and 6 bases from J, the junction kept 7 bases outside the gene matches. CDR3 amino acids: CASRQTGAGEQYF. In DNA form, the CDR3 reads TGTGCCAGCAGACAGACAGGGGCTGGCGAGCAGTACTTC. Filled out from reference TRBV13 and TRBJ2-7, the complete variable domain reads AAGVIQSPRHLIKEKRETATLKCYPIPRHDTVYWYQQGPGQDPQFLISFYEKMQSDKGSIPDRFSAQQFSDYHSELNMSSLELGDSALYFCASRQTGAGEQYFGPGTRLTVT.

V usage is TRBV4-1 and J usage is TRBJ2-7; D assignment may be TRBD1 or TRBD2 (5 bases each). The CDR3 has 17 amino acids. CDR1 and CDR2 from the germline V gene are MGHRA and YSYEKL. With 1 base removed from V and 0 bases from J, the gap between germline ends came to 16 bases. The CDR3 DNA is TGCGCCAGCAGCCAAGTATGGGTGGCAGGGAGCTCCTACGAGCAGTACTTC. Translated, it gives CASSQVWVAGSSYEQYF.

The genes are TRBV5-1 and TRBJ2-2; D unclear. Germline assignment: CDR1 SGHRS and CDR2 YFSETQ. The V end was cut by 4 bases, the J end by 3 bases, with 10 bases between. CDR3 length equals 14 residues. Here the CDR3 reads CASSLITYTGELFF. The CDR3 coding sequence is TGCGCCAGCAGCCTCATAACGTACACCGGGGAGCTGTTTTTT.

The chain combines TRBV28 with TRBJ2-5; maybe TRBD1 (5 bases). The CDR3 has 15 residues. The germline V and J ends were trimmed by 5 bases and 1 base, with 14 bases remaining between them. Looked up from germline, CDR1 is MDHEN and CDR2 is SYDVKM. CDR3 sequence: CASSPRLQAQETQYF. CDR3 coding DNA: TGTGCCAGCAGTCCCCGTCTACAGGCCCAAGAGACCCAGTACTTC. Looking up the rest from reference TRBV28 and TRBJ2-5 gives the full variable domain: DVKVTQSSRYLVKRTGEKVFLECVQDMDHENMFWYRQDPGLGLRLIYFSYDVKMKEKGDIPEGYSVSREKKERFSLILESASTNQTSMYLCASSPRLQAQETQYFGPGTRLLVL.

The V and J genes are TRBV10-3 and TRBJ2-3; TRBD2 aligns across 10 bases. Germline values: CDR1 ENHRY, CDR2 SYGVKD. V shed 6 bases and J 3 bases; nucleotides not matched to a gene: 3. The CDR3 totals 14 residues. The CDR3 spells CAIRPSGGTDTQYF. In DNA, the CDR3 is TGTGCCATCAGGCCTAGCGGGGGTACAGATACGCAGTATTTT.

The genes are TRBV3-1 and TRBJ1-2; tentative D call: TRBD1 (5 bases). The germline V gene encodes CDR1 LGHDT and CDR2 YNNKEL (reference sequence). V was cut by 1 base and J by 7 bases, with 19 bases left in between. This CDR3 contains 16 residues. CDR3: CASSQATGALAGGYTF. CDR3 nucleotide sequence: TGTGCCAGCAGCCAAGCTACCGGGGCCCTCGCGGGTGGCTACACCTTC. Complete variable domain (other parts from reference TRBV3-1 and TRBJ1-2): DTAVSQTPKYLVTQMGNDKSIKCEQNLGHDTMYWYKQDSKKFLKIMFSYNNKELIINETVPNRFSPKSPDKAHLNLHINSLELGDSAVYFCASSQATGALAGGYTFGSGTRLTVV.

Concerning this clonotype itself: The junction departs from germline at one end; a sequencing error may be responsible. CDR3 DNA: TGCAGCGTTGGCTCGAGCGGACCCTTCCCCTTC. Its translation: CSVGSSGPFPF. The chain combines TRBV29-1 with TRBJ1-2, with D unresolved. Per the germline V gene, CDR1 is SQVTM and CDR2 is ANQGSEA. The length of the CDR3 is 11 residues. Together with reference TRBV29-1 and TRBJ1-2, the CDR3 gives the full variable domain: SAVISQKPSRDICQRGTSLTIQCQVDSQVTMMFWYRQQPGQSLTLIATANQGSEATYESGFVIDKFPISRPNLTFSTLTVSNMSPEDSSIYLCSVGSSGPFPFGSGTRLTVV.

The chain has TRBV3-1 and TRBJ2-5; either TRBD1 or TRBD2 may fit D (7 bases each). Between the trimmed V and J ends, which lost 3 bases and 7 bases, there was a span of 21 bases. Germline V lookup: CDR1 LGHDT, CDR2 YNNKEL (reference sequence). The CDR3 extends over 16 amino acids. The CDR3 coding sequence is TGTGCCAGCAGCCATTCAAAGGGAGGGGGCTGGGGGACCCAGTACTTC. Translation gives CASSHSKGGGWGTQYF.

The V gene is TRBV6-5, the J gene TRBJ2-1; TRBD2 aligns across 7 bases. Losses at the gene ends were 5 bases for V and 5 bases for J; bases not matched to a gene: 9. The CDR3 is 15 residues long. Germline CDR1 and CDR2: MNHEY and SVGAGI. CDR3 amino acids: CASSPSLAENNEQFF. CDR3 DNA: TGTGCCAGCAGTCCCTCTCTAGCGGAAAACAATGAGCAGTTCTTC.

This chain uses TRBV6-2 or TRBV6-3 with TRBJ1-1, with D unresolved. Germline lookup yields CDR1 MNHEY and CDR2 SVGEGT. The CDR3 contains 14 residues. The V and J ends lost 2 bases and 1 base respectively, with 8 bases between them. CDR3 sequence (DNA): TGTGCCAGCAGTTACCTGGCGTCGAACACTGAAGCTTTCTTT. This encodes CASSYLASNTEAFF.

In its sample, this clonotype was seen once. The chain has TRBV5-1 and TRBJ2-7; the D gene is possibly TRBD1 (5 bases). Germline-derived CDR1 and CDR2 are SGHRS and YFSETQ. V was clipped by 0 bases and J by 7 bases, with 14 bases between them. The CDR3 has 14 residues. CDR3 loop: CASSLESGIGEQYF. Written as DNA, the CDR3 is TGCGCCAGCAGCTTGGAGTCAGGGATAGGGGAGCAGTACTTC.

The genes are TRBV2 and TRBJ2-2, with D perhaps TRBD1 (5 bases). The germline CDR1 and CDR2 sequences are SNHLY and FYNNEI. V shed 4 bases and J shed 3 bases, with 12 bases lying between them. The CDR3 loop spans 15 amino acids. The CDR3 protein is CASSGQSVDTGELFF. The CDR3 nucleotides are TGTGCCAGCAGTGGACAGAGTGTGGACACCGGGGAGCTGTTTTTT.